This is a list of T cell receptor beta chains from one sample in a study of CD8 T cells in ankylosing spondylitis. TCRdb passed the 5' RACE reads through MiXCR, listing each CDR3 protein once. The sample consists of roughly 670,000 distinct CDR3 sequences, 15% to 20% of them appearing once. Source material: blood, either unsorted or a sorted T cell fraction (not recorded which). Receptors were obtained from a male donor with ankylosing spondylitis. Each CDR3 is given with its conserved first and last residue. Fields, in order: clone size, V gene, D gene, J gene, CDR3 DNA, CDR3 protein. A D gene is named only where the DNA matches it firmly. The listing skips clone size in some rows; elsewhere it reads once, few, many or a size class.

size: few; V: TRBV9; D: -; J: TRBJ1-1; DNA: TGTGCCAGCAGCGTAGGTCCGGGCGGGGACACTGAAGCTTTCTTT; CDR3: CASSVGPGGDTEAFF
size: many; V: TRBV2; D: TRBD2; J: TRBJ2-5; DNA: TGTGCCAGCAGTTATGGGCTAGCGGGGGGAGAGACCCAGTACTTC; CDR3: CASSYGLAGGETQYF
size: few; V: TRBV4-3; D: -; J: TRBJ2-1; DNA: TGCGCCAGCATCGCAGGGCGGGGTGAGCAGTTCTTC; CDR3: CASIAGRGEQFF
size: -; V: TRBV9; D: TRBD2; J: TRBJ2-5; DNA: TGTGCCAGCAGCCGAGGGAGCGGGGGGGTTCAAGAGACCCAGTACTTC; CDR3: CASSRGSGGVQETQYF
size: many; V: TRBV12-3/TRBV12-4; D: -; J: TRBJ2-1; DNA: TGTGCCAGCAGTGCGGGGCTGTCCTACAATGAGCAGTTCTTC; CDR3: CASSAGLSYNEQFF
size: few; V: TRBV7-3; D: -; J: TRBJ2-2; DNA: TGTGCCAGCAGCCCCCTTAGTTGGACTCCCGTAGACCCCGGGGAGCTGTTTTTT; CDR3: CASSPLSWTPVDPGELFF
size: many; V: TRBV29-1; D: -; J: TRBJ2-5; DNA: TGCAGCGTTGTTGGTTACCCTGGCGGGGAGACCCAGTACTTC; CDR3: CSVVGYPGGETQYF
size: few; V: TRBV5-1; D: -; J: TRBJ2-7; DNA: TGCGCCAGCAGCCCGGGACCGGAGACCTACGAGCAGTACTTC; CDR3: CASSPGPETYEQYF
size: few; V: TRBV7-2; D: -; J: TRBJ2-7; DNA: TGTGCCAGCAGCCCGGACCCCGGCAAGCAGTACTTC; CDR3: CASSPDPGKQYF
size: -; V: TRBV30; D: -; J: TRBJ2-7; DNA: TGTGCCTGGAATACAGGGAGATACGAGCAGTACTTC; CDR3: CAWNTGRYEQYF
size: -; V: TRBV5-1; D: -; J: TRBJ2-2; DNA: TGCGCCAGCAGCTCCGAGGGAAGCACCGGGGAGCTGTTTTTT; CDR3: CASSSEGSTGELFF
size: few; V: TRBV18; D: TRBD2; J: TRBJ2-1; DNA: TGTGCCAGCTCACCACTCAGCGGGGCGAATGAGCAGTTCTTC; CDR3: CASSPLSGANEQFF
size: few; V: TRBV12-3/TRBV12-4; D: -; J: TRBJ2-2; DNA: TGTGCCAGCAGCCCGCCCCAAGCCGGGGAGCTGTTTTTT; CDR3: CASSPPQAGELFF
size: few; V: TRBV12-3/TRBV12-4; D: -; J: TRBJ2-2; DNA: TGTGCCAGCAGTTTACTGTGGGGGCTCACCGGGGAGCTGTTTTTT; CDR3: CASSLLWGLTGELFF
size: few; V: TRBV27; D: TRBD1; J: TRBJ1-5; DNA: TGTGCCAGCAGTTTAGGGGGACAGGTACGAAATCAGCCCCAGCATTTT; CDR3: CASSLGGQVRNQPQHF
size: few; V: TRBV11-2; D: TRBD1; J: TRBJ2-1; DNA: TGTGCCAGCAGCCCAGGGGGCCGGTCGAATGAGCAGTTCTTC; CDR3: CASSPGGRSNEQFF
size: few; V: TRBV30; D: -; J: TRBJ2-5; DNA: TGTGCCTGGAGCCGGGGGAGCCAAGAGACCCAGTACTTC; CDR3: CAWSRGSQETQYF
size: few; V: TRBV25-1; D: TRBD1; J: TRBJ1-6; DNA: TGTGCCAGCAGTGAATCTCAGGGGGCAAGGTCACCCCTCCACTTT; CDR3: CASSESQGARSPLHF
size: -; V: TRBV7-8; D: -; J: TRBJ2-7; DNA: TGTGCCAGCAGCTCCACAACTGAGCATGACGAGCAGTACTTC; CDR3: CASSSTTEHDEQYF
size: many; V: TRBV12-3/TRBV12-4; D: -; J: TRBJ2-1; DNA: TGTGCCAGCAGCTATCGGATCGGGGGATCCTACAATGAGCAGTTCTTC; CDR3: CASSYRIGGSYNEQFF
size: -; V: TRBV27; D: -; J: TRBJ2-5; DNA: TGTGCCAGCAGTTTATATCAGGGCTATCCTCGGGAGACCCAGTACTTC; CDR3: CASSLYQGYPRETQYF
size: -; V: TRBV5-1; D: TRBD2; J: TRBJ2-1; DNA: TGCGCCAGCAGCTTGGATAGCGGGGGGGCCAATGAGCAGTTCTTC; CDR3: CASSLDSGGANEQFF
size: few; V: TRBV5-1; D: TRBD2; J: TRBJ2-1; DNA: TGCGCCAGCAGCTTGGCCGGGGGGGGTCCCTACAATGAGCAGTTCTTC; CDR3: CASSLAGGGPYNEQFF
size: few; V: TRBV24-1; D: -; J: TRBJ2-3; DNA: TGTGCCACCAGTGATAGTGGCGGAACAATCACAGATACGCAGTATTTT; CDR3: CATSDSGGTITDTQYF
size: few; V: TRBV9; D: TRBD2; J: TRBJ2-1; DNA: TGTGCCAGCAGCGTCCTAGCGGGGTACAATGAGCAGTTCTTC; CDR3: CASSVLAGYNEQFF
size: -; V: TRBV19; D: TRBD1; J: TRBJ1-6; DNA: TGTGCCAGTAGCGCCGGGACAGGTGATTCACCCCTCCACTTT; CDR3: CASSAGTGDSPLHF
size: few; V: TRBV5-6; D: -; J: TRBJ2-2; DNA: TGTGCCAGCAGCATGCAGGGTTGGACCGGGGAGCTGTTTTTT; CDR3: CASSMQGWTGELFF
size: many; V: TRBV15; D: -; J: TRBJ2-2; DNA: TGTGCCACCCACAGCGGCGGGGCGAACACCGGGGAGCTGTTTTTT; CDR3: CATHSGGANTGELFF
size: -; V: TRBV20-1; D: -; J: TRBJ1-2; DNA: TGCAGTGCTAGGGCCAGGGAATATGGCTACACCTTC; CDR3: CSARAREYGYTF
size: few; V: TRBV29-1; D: TRBD1; J: TRBJ1-1; DNA: TGCAGGGGACAGGGGGCCCATTACGAAGCTTTCTTT; CDR3: CRGQGAHYEAFF
size: once; V: TRBV6-6; D: -; J: TRBJ1-1; DNA: TGTGCCAGCAGTTACTCGGCAGACCAAGCTTTCTTT; CDR3: CASSYSADQAFF
size: many; V: TRBV5-6; D: TRBD1; J: TRBJ1-4; DNA: TGTGCCAGCAGCCGAAGGACAGGAGGGGGTGAAAAACTGTTTTTT; CDR3: CASSRRTGGGEKLFF
size: few; V: TRBV7-9; D: TRBD1; J: TRBJ2-3; DNA: TGTGCCAGCACCCGGAGAGGGGGCCTAACTAGCACAGATACGCAGTATTTT; CDR3: CASTRRGGLTSTDTQYF
size: -; V: TRBV3-1; D: -; J: TRBJ2-6; DNA: TGTGCCAGCAGCCAAGAAAGGGGCGGGACAGAACTTCTGGGGGCCAACGTCCTGACTTTC; CDR3: CASSQERGGTELLGANVLTF
size: few; V: TRBV15; D: -; J: TRBJ2-2; DNA: TGTGCCACCGGACAGCCGAACACCGGGGAGCTGTTTTTT; CDR3: CATGQPNTGELFF
size: many; V: TRBV6-1; D: -; J: TRBJ1-5; DNA: TGTGCCAGCAGTCTTACCGGGACGCTCAATCAGCCCCAGCATTTT; CDR3: CASSLTGTLNQPQHF
size: -; V: TRBV28; D: TRBD1; J: TRBJ2-7; DNA: TGTGCCAGCACCAGGGGGTCAGGCGAGCAGTACTTC; CDR3: CASTRGSGEQYF
size: -; V: TRBV29-1; D: -; J: TRBJ1-1; DNA: TGCAGCGTTGTTGAGGGATTGAGGGGTGAAGCTTTCTTT; CDR3: CSVVEGLRGEAFF
size: -; V: TRBV7-3; D: TRBD2; J: TRBJ2-1; DNA: TGTGCCAGCAGTAGTAGCGGGTGGAATGAGCAGTTCTTC; CDR3: CASSSSGWNEQFF
size: -; V: TRBV9; D: TRBD2; J: TRBJ2-1; DNA: TGTGCCAGCTCAGGCGGGGGGGCGAGTGAGCAGTTCTTC; CDR3: CASSGGGASEQFF
size: -; V: TRBV7-9; D: TRBD2; J: TRBJ2-1; DNA: TGTGCCAGCAACCCGGGGGGTGAGCAGTTCTTC; CDR3: CASNPGGEQFF
size: -; V: TRBV29-1; D: -; J: TRBJ1-5; DNA: TGCAGCGTTGCAGGGTCTGGTAGTCAGCCCCAGCATTTT; CDR3: CSVAGSGSQPQHF
size: few; V: TRBV2; D: -; J: TRBJ1-6; DNA: TGTGCCAGCAGTGAAGGGCAGAATAATTCACCCCTCCACTTT; CDR3: CASSEGQNNSPLHF
size: few; V: TRBV29-1; D: TRBD1; J: TRBJ1-2; DNA: TGCAATCTAGAAGCGACAGGGGTCGACTATGGCTACACCTTC; CDR3: CNLEATGVDYGYTF
size: few; V: TRBV5-5; D: -; J: TRBJ1-1; DNA: TGTGCCAGCAGTTCCAGGACGACTGAAGCTTTCTTT; CDR3: CASSSRTTEAFF
size: -; V: TRBV4-3; D: -; J: TRBJ2-4; DNA: TGCGCCAGCAGCCAAGAGCCTAGCGTAACAAACATTCAGTACTTC; CDR3: CASSQEPSVTNIQYF
size: -; V: TRBV27; D: -; J: TRBJ2-1; DNA: TGTGCCAGCAGACTTTACGAATCGGGTGAGCAGTTCTTC; CDR3: CASRLYESGEQFF
size: once; V: TRBV6-5; D: -; J: TRBJ1-1; DNA: TGTGCCAGCAGTTACGGGGTCCGCGGCACTGAAGCTTTCTTT; CDR3: CASSYGVRGTEAFF
size: -; V: TRBV29-1; D: TRBD1; J: TRBJ2-2; DNA: TGCAGCGCAATGACAGGGGGAGGCACCGGGGAGCTGTTTTTT; CDR3: CSAMTGGGTGELFF
size: few; V: TRBV6-1; D: -; J: TRBJ1-2; DNA: TGTGCCAGCAGTGAGGTGGGACATCCCGGGGGCTACACCTTC; CDR3: CASSEVGHPGGYTF
size: few; V: TRBV7-9; D: -; J: TRBJ1-1; DNA: TGTGCCAGCAGCTTAGAAGCACAGGGAGGAGCTTTCTTT; CDR3: CASSLEAQGGAFF
size: few; V: TRBV24-1; D: TRBD2; J: TRBJ2-1; DNA: TGTGCCACCAGTGATTCGGGCGGGAGGAAGACATACAATGAGCAGTTCTTC; CDR3: CATSDSGGRKTYNEQFF
size: -; V: TRBV12-3/TRBV12-4; D: -; J: TRBJ1-5; DNA: TGTGCCAGCAGTTTTGTTCCCCAGGGCCGGTATAGCAATCAGCCCCAGCATTTT; CDR3: CASSFVPQGRYSNQPQHF
size: few; V: TRBV5-1; D: TRBD2; J: TRBJ2-1; DNA: TGCGCCAGCAGCTTGGCCGTGGGCAATAGCGGGGGGGCCCCCAATGAGCAGTTCTTC; CDR3: CASSLAVGNSGGAPNEQFF
size: few; V: TRBV5-1; D: -; J: TRBJ2-3; DNA: TGCGCCAGCAGCTGGATTGTCGGGAAAGATACGCAGTATTTT; CDR3: CASSWIVGKDTQYF
size: -; V: TRBV29-1; D: -; J: TRBJ1-4; DNA: TGCAGCGTCCAGGGTGCTAATGAAAAACTGTTTTTT; CDR3: CSVQGANEKLFF
size: few; V: TRBV2; D: TRBD1; J: TRBJ2-7; DNA: TGTGCCAGCAAACAGGGGGCTTACGAGCAGTACTTC; CDR3: CASKQGAYEQYF
size: few; V: TRBV29-1; D: -; J: TRBJ1-1; DNA: TGCAGCGTTGAGAAAAGGGCAGGGTTGAACACTGAAGCTTTCTTT; CDR3: CSVEKRAGLNTEAFF
size: few; V: TRBV18; D: TRBD2; J: TRBJ2-3; DNA: TGTGCCAGCTCAGAAGTAGCGGGCCAAAGCACAGATACGCAGTATTTT; CDR3: CASSEVAGQSTDTQYF